The 27 T cell receptor beta chains given below trace back to one sample, sequenced in a study of molecular identifiers for immune sequencing clone quantification. One entry per CDR3 protein results from TCRdb running MiXCR on the PCR reads. The sample lists 45,000 to 65,000 distinct CDR3 sequences; under 30% were seen once. The specimen was naive CD8+ T cells from blood, with Jurkat cell RNA spiked in. The subset is: FACS-sorted CD8+CD4-CCR7+CD45RA+ naive T cells. The receptors stem from a human donor in good health. Some libraries in this study had Jurkat cell RNA spiked in.

In its sample, this clonotype was seen a few times. An end of the junction differs from the germline gene, which may be a read error. V is TRBV11-2 and J is TRBJ2-1, with 8 bases identical to TRBD2. The CDR3 consists of 15 residues. Germline values: CDR1 SGHAT, CDR2 FQNNGV. For the CDR3, the DNA is TGTGTCAGCAGCGAAAGCGGGAGCTCCTACAATGAGCAGTTCTTC. Protein sequence: CVSSESGSSYNEQFF.

As to this clonotype: One base away lies a much larger clone, so this may be a sequencing read error. The chain joins TRBV28 to TRBJ2-7, with D unclear. The CDR3 spans 11 residues. Germline V CDR1 and CDR2: MDHEN, SYDVKM. The CDR3 region is CASSFYYEQHF. The CDR3 nucleotides are TGTGCCAGCAGTTTTTACTACGAGCAGCACTTC.

The sample holds many counts of this clonotype. This sequence joins TRBV2 and TRBJ2-3; no firm D call. The ends were cut back, 3 bases at V and 0 bases at J, with 10 bases in the middle. CDR3 length: 15 residues. CDR1 SNHLY and CDR2 FYNNEI come from the germline V gene. CDR3 protein: CASSDVRKSTDTQYF. The CDR3 DNA is TGTGCCAGCAGTGATGTAAGGAAGAGCACAGATACGCAGTATTTT.

Comments on this clonotype: Being one base from a much bigger clone, this may be a read error. The chain recombines TRBV6-2 or TRBV6-3 with TRBJ2-3; unclear D gene. The end of the DNA aligns better with TRBJ1-5, so the J call may be wrong. The CDR3 sequence is 14 residues long. In germline, CDR1 is MNHEY, CDR2 SVGEGT. CDR3 region: CASRKRGYRDTQHF. The CDR3 region has the DNA TGTGCCAGCAGAAAACGGGGATATAGAGATACGCAGCATTTT.

As for this clonotype: A much larger clone differs by one base, so this may be a read error. The chain links TRBV13 to TRBJ2-3; maybe TRBD2 (6 bases). Looked up from germline, CDR1 is PRHDT and CDR2 is FYEKMQ (reference sequence). The CDR3 spans 15 residues. The CDR3 spells CASSLVATSTDTQCF. As DNA, the CDR3 is TGTGCCAGCAGCTTGGTTGCTACTAGCACAGATACGCAGTGTTTT.

There are many counts of this clonotype. The V and J genes are TRBV6-5 and TRBJ2-6, with no clear D. The CDR3 spans 15 residues. V was trimmed by 2 bases and J by 2 bases, leaving 7 bases between them. In germline, CDR1 is MNHEY, CDR2 SVGAGI. The CDR3: CASSYIEAGANVLTF. As DNA, the CDR3 is TGTGCCAGCAGTTACATCGAGGCTGGGGCCAACGTCCTGACTTTC.

Notes on this clonotype: A read error may be the cause here, since a much bigger clone is one base away. The chain uses TRBV7-2 and TRBJ2-7, with 8 bases matching TRBD2. The germline CDR1 and CDR2 sequences are SGHTA and FQGNSA. This CDR3 is built from 16 residues. In DNA, the CDR3 is TGTGCCAGCAGCTTCTTCCCGGGCGGGAGGAACCCCGAGCAGCACTTC. Its protein product is CASSFFPGGRNPEQHF.

There are many counts of this clonotype. This chain connects TRBV21-1 to TRBJ2-5; TRBD1, the table's D call, was not compared with the DNA. TRBV21-1 is classified as a pseudogene. This CDR3 is 15 amino acids long. CDR3 nucleotide sequence: TGTGCCAGCAGCAAAAGGGCGACAGGGGAAAAGACCCAGTACTTC. This translates into CASSKRATGEKTQYF.

With regard to this clonotype: A much larger clone lies one base from this, so it may be a read error. V is TRBV6-5 and J is TRBJ2-7, with 10 bases matching TRBD1. This CDR3 spans 14 amino acids. CDR1 and CDR2 (germline): MNHEY, SVGAGI. V shed 5 bases, J shed 7 bases, and the junction held 8 bases outside the gene matches. CDR3 amino acids: CASSRAGTGVEQYF. CDR3 sequence (DNA): TGTGCCAGCAGTAGGGCCGGGACAGGGGTAGAGCAGTACTTC.

About this clonotype itself: A much bigger clone sits one base away, suggesting this may be a read error. The chain uses TRBV9 and TRBJ2-5; 9 bases fit TRBD1. From germline, CDR1 is SGDLS and CDR2 YYNGEE. This CDR3 is 13 amino acids long. The chain's CDR3 is CGCKDRGGGTQYF. CDR3 nucleotides: TGTGGGTGTAAGGACAGGGGCGGAGGGACCCAGTACTTC.

A note on this clonotype: Given a much more abundant clone one base away, this may be a read error. The chain has TRBV5-4 and TRBJ2-2, with 9 bases aligning to TRBD1. Germline V gene lookup returns CDR1 SGHNT and CDR2 YYREEE (reference sequence). The CDR3 consists of 19 residues. V trimming: 2 bases; J trimming: 4 bases; junction bases outside the gene matches: 15. The CDR3 spells CASSFPGTGYFPSTGELFF. The CDR3 DNA reads as TGTGCCAGCAGCTTCCCCGGGACAGGGTATTTTCCGAGCACCGGGGAGCTGTTTTTT. The full variable domain, in which reference TRBV5-4 and TRBJ2-2 provide the parts outside the CDR3, is ETGVTQSPTHLIKTRGQQVTLRCSSQSGHNTVSWYQQALGQGPQFIFQYYREEENGRGNFPPRFSGLQFPNYSSELNVNALELDDSALYLCASSFPGTGYFPSTGELFFGEGSRLTVL.

This clonotype was counted many times. This chain links TRBV12-3 or TRBV12-4 with TRBJ1-1; D gene ambiguous. Trimming left V 6 bases short and J 4 bases short, with 6 bases between. The CDR3 totals 11 residues. In nucleotides, the CDR3 is TGTGCCAGCAGCCCCTCCACTGAAGCTTTCTTT. It encodes CASSPSTEAFF.

This clonotype was recorded at least ten times. The chain recombines TRBV12-3 or TRBV12-4 with TRBJ2-3; 9 nucleotides match TRBD2. V was pared by 3 bases and J by 4 bases, with 8 bases of the junction left unmatched. The CDR3 has 16 amino acids. The CDR3 DNA reads TGTGCCAGCAGTTTTTGGGCTAGCGGGGAGGCAGATACGCAGTATTTT. Translated: CASSFWASGEADTQYF.

This clonotype was observed many times. V and J are TRBV5-4 and TRBJ1-1; 9 bases match TRBD1. Per germline, CDR1 SGHNT and CDR2 YYREEE (reference sequence). The CDR3 is 14 amino acids. V lost 6 bases, J lost 5 bases, and 8 bases stayed unmatched. The CDR3 here is CASTLTGGVTEAFF. In DNA form, the CDR3 reads TGTGCCAGCACCCTGACAGGGGGGGTTACTGAAGCTTTCTTT.

This clonotype was seen a few times. At one boundary the junction diverges from the germline segment, which might be a read error. The chain couples TRBV12-3 or TRBV12-4 to TRBJ2-1; TRBD1 matches at 7 bases. The CDR3 is made up of 14 amino acids. CDR3 amino acids: CASSGTVQYNEQFF. The CDR3 nucleotides are TGTGCCAGCAGTGGGACAGTCCAATACAACGAGCAGTTCTTC.

Ten or more counts support this clonotype. This sequence joins TRBV7-9 and TRBJ2-4; the match to TRBD1 covers 8 bases. Germline CDR1 is SEHNR and CDR2 is FQNEAQ (reference sequence). J lost 3 bases, V lost 8 bases, and 9 bases had no gene match. This CDR3 contains 15 residues. CDR3 DNA: TGTGCCAGCGGACAGGGCGTTTCAGACAAAAACATTCAGTACTTC. Translating it yields CASGQGVSDKNIQYF.

The V call is TRBV18, the J call TRBJ1-1; D is ambiguous. Germline values: CDR1 KGHSH, CDR2 LQKENI. With 2 bases removed from V and 3 bases from J, the gap between germline ends came to 10 bases. CDR3 length: 14 residues. CDR3 sequence reads: CASSPVGLHTEAFF. In nucleotides, the CDR3 is TGTGCCAGCTCACCAGTAGGGTTGCACACTGAAGCTTTCTTT. The complete variable domain, with remaining parts taken from reference TRBV18 and TRBJ1-1, reads NAGVMQNPRHLVRRRGQEARLRCSPMKGHSHVYWYRQLPEEGLKFMVYLQKENIIDESGMPKERFSAEFPKEGPSILRIQQVVRGDSAAYFCASSPVGLHTEAFFGQGTRLTVV.

The genes are TRBV7-9 and TRBJ1-2; D possibly corresponds to TRBD1 (6 bases). Germline assignment: CDR1 SEHNR and CDR2 FQNEAQ (reference sequence). CDR3 length: 16 residues. V shed 5 bases and J shed 0 bases, with 16 bases lying between them. CDR3 sequence reads: CASSPRQDSANYGYTF. Here the CDR3 DNA reads TGTGCCAGCAGCCCGCGACAGGATTCTGCTAACTATGGCTACACCTTC.

In this sample, this clonotype turned up many times. The chain recombines TRBV30 with TRBJ2-7; D not certain. CDR3 length equals 14 residues. Trimming removed 1 base from V and 2 bases from J, with 12 bases in between. Per germline, CDR1 GTSNPN and CDR2 SVGIG (reference sequence). The CDR3 DNA reads TGTGCCTGGAGTGACGGACCTGGGGCCTACGAGCAGTACTTC. Protein: CAWSDGPGAYEQYF.

This clonotype was picked up many times. The V call is TRBV29-1, the J call TRBJ1-1, with a weak D call TRBD1 (5 bases). Between the trimmed V and J ends, which lost 3 bases and 5 bases, there was a span of 10 bases. In germline, CDR1 is SQVTM, CDR2 ANQGSEA. The CDR3 loop spans 12 amino acids. CDR3 in amino acids: CSVEGGETEAFF. CDR3 bases: TGCAGCGTTGAGGGGGGGGAAACTGAAGCTTTCTTT.

This clonotype was counted only a few times. This CDR3 is CASSQRGNTEAFF. The CDR3 region has the DNA TGTGCCAGCAGCCAACGGGGGAACACTGAAGCTTTCTTT. This chain links TRBV6-6 with TRBJ1-1, with no clear D. The CDR3 is 13 residues long. Germline V gives CDR1 MNHNY, CDR2 SVGAGI (reference sequence). Trimming stripped 6 bases from V and 1 base from J, with 9 bases between.

On this clonotype itself: A clone one base away is much larger, so this may be a read error. Likely a read error: the CDR3 ends without its conserved phenylalanine or tryptophan. CDR3 sequence reads: CASSYQGSGNTIYS. The CDR3 nucleotides are TGTGCCAGCAGTTACCAGGGGTCTGGAAACACCATATATTCT. V usage is TRBV6-5 and J usage is TRBJ1-3, with a possible D match to TRBD1 (6 bases). This CDR3 region has 14 residues. The V gene lost 2 bases and the J gene lost 1 base, with 6 bases spanning the gap. The V gene's germline CDR1 is MNHEY and CDR2 SVGAGI.

This clonotype was seen a handful of times. V gene TRBV2 combines with J gene TRBJ2-2; D gene ambiguous. Trimming pared 1 base from V and 4 bases from J, leaving 13 bases between. This CDR3 region has 16 residues. Germline V gene data show CDR1 as SNHLY and CDR2 as FYNNEI. This CDR3 is CASSEEARLITGELFF. For the CDR3, the DNA is TGTGCCAGCAGTGAAGAGGCCCGCTTAATCACCGGGGAGCTGTTTTTT.

With regard to this clonotype: This may come from a read error, since a much larger clone is one base off. V usage is TRBV24-1 and J usage is TRBJ2-6; tentatively, D is TRBD1 (5 bases). Per the germline V gene, CDR1 is KGHDR and CDR2 is SFDVKD. CDR3 length: 13 residues. Here the CDR3 reads CATSGSGANALTF. The DNA for the CDR3 is TGTGCCACCAGTGGGTCTGGGGCCAACGCCCTGACTTTC.

This clonotype was seen more than once but under ten times. The chain has TRBV24-1 and TRBJ1-1, with D maybe TRBD1 (6 bases). The V and J ends lost 7 bases and 2 bases respectively, with 7 bases between them. Per the germline V gene, CDR1 is KGHDR and CDR2 is SFDVKD. The CDR3 runs 12 residues. The chain's CDR3 is CATRDSNTEAFF. CDR3 nucleotides: TGTGCCACCAGGGACAGCAACACTGAAGCTTTCTTT.

This clonotype showed up many times. The chain employs TRBV7-9 and TRBJ1-1, with D possibly being TRBD1 (5 bases). This CDR3 contains 16 residues. The germline V and J ends were trimmed by 8 bases and 6 bases, with 25 bases remaining between them. Per the germline V gene, CDR1 is SEHNR and CDR2 is FQNEAQ (reference sequence). CDR3 sequence: CASVDGGYKLDAEAFF. DNA of the CDR3: TGTGCCAGCGTCGATGGGGGGTACAAGCTCGACGCTGAAGCTTTCTTT.

For this clonotype: A much more abundant neighbour one base away suggests this may be a read error. The V and J genes are TRBV7-9 and TRBJ1-2; D gene uncertain. Germline V gene lookup returns CDR1 SEHNR and CDR2 FQNEAQ (reference sequence). Deletions cut 5 bases from V and 1 base from J, with 17 bases between. The CDR3 totals 16 residues. The CDR3 coding sequence is TGTGCCAGCAGCACGTCCGGACTGCAAGTTAACTATGGCTACACCTTC. Translating gives CASSTSGLQVNYGYTF.